Shown below are 17 T cell receptor beta chains from a single sample sequenced in a study of blood T cell repertoires in COVID-19. The data were produced by immunoSEQ multiplex PCR, yet TCRdb's version contains in-frame clones alone and is incomplete. The sample yields 95,000 to 150,000 clones, around 85% seen once. Source material: peripheral blood. The receptors here all came from an elderly woman with COVID-19, enrolled during active disease.

This clone was seen only a few times. The rearrangement uses TRBV7-8 and TRBJ1-5; tentative D call: TRBD1 (5 bases). V lost 5 bases and J 2 bases, leaving 13 bases between the germline ends. The CDR3 sequence is 15 residues long. Germline loops: CDR1 SGHVS, CDR2 FQNEAQ. Here the CDR3 DNA reads TGTGCCAGCAGCGCTGACAGCAGCGGCAATCAGCCCCAGCATTTT. Protein sequence: CASSADSSGNQPQHF.

The genes are TRBV6-5 and TRBJ2-7, with TRBD2 matching over 7 bases. CDR3 length equals 14 residues. With V trimmed by 6 bases and J by 6 bases, 11 bases remained unmatched. Per germline, CDR1 MNHEY and CDR2 SVGAGI. The DNA of the CDR3 is TGTGCCAGCAGGGGGGGGAGCGCCTTGGGCGAGCAGTACTTC. Its protein is CASRGGSALGEQYF.

V and J are TRBV5-4 and TRBJ2-5; D gene unclear. Germline V gene data show CDR1 as SGHNT and CDR2 as YYREEE (reference sequence). V dropped 1 base and J dropped 3 bases, with 7 bases sitting between them. The CDR3 loop spans 13 amino acids. CDR3 region: CASSLSFEETQYF. Written as DNA, the CDR3 is TGTGCCAGCAGCTTGAGCTTCGAAGAGACCCAGTACTTC.

This sequence joins TRBV6-6 and TRBJ1-5, with no clear D. Trimming took off 2 bases at V and 0 bases at J, with 11 bases between the two ends. Looked up from germline, CDR1 is MNHNY and CDR2 is SVGAGI (reference sequence). CDR3 size: 16 residues. The CDR3 sequence is CASSYPTVDSNQPQHF. The CDR3 nucleotides are TGTGCCAGCAGTTACCCCACAGTTGATAGCAATCAGCCCCAGCATTTT.

The gene calls are TRBV19 and TRBJ1-2; 7 bases map to TRBD1. From germline, CDR1 is LNHDA and CDR2 SQIVND (reference sequence). V lost 4 bases, J lost 7 bases, and 9 bases stayed unmatched. The CDR3 extends over 14 amino acids. CDR3 sequence (DNA): TGTGCCAGTAGTACTCGACAGGGAGATGGTGGCTACACCTTC. Amino acids: CASSTRQGDGGYTF.

This clone was seen only once. This chain joins TRBV6-5 and TRBJ2-7; D not resolved. The CDR3 sequence is 12 residues long. The germline V and J ends were trimmed by 4 bases and 7 bases, with 11 bases remaining between them. From germline, CDR1 is MNHEY and CDR2 SVGAGI. DNA for the CDR3: TGTGCCAGCAGTTCCCAACCCCGGGAGCAGTACTTC. It yields the protein CASSSQPREQYF.

The J gene is TRBJ2-1, the V gene TRBV18; D ambiguous. The CDR3 runs 14 residues. Germline assignment: CDR1 KGHSH and CDR2 LQKENI. V lost 2 bases and J 2 bases, leaving 7 bases between the germline ends. CDR3 nucleotide sequence: TGTGCCAGCTCACCAGGCCTCGCCTACAATGAGCAGTTCTTC. Residues: CASSPGLAYNEQFF.

This chain joins TRBV7-2 and TRBJ1-6; TRBD1 matches 7 bases. V lost 6 bases and J lost 7; bases outside the gene matches: 9. Germline CDR1 is SGHTA and CDR2 is FQGNSA. This CDR3 contains 15 residues. In nucleotides, the CDR3 is TGTGCCAGCAGTAGTAGGGGGCGCGAAAATTCACCCCTCCACTTT. Translation gives CASSSRGRENSPLHF.

V usage is TRBV7-9 and J usage is TRBJ2-4; TRBD2 agrees at 7 bases. The CDR3 length is 15 residues. CDR1 is SEHNR and CDR2 is FQNEAQ in the germline V gene (reference sequence). V shed 5 bases and J 7 bases; nucleotides not matched to a gene: 11. CDR3 sequence reads: CASSPQSGGSNIQYF. The CDR3 DNA reads TGTGCCAGCAGCCCCCAATCGGGCGGGAGCAACATTCAGTACTTC.

This rearrangement joins TRBV5-5 to TRBJ1-4, with 7 nucleotides matching TRBD1. The CDR3 consists of 15 residues. The J segment lost 8 bases and the V segment lost 1 base, leaving 8 bases of the junction unmatched. Germline CDR1 is SGHKS and CDR2 is YYEKEE (reference sequence). In DNA form, the CDR3 reads TGTGCCAGCAGCTTGTTTGACAGGGATGGGGAAAAACTGTTTTTT. Translating it yields CASSLFDRDGEKLFF.

A few counts support this clone. The J gene is TRBJ1-6, the V gene TRBV7-2, with D possibly matching TRBD1 (5 bases). The germline V and J ends were trimmed by 2 bases and 7 bases, with 15 bases remaining between them. The germline CDR1 and CDR2 sequences are SGHTA and FQGNSA. This CDR3 has 16 amino acids. CDR3 residues: CASSLRAAGNNSPLHF. CDR3 bases: TGTGCCAGCAGCTTAAGGGCGGCAGGGAACAATTCACCCCTCCACTTT.

V gene TRBV9 combines with J gene TRBJ1-2; D might be TRBD1 (6 bases). V was clipped by 0 bases and J by 7 bases, with 10 bases between them. This CDR3 comprises 13 residues. CDR1 is SGDLS and CDR2 is YYNGEE in the germline V gene. The CDR3 loop is CASSVEGGGGYTF. CDR3 sequence (DNA): TGTGCCAGCAGCGTAGAGGGGGGGGGTGGCTACACCTTC.

V gene TRBV7-2 combines with J gene TRBJ2-2, with TRBD1 matching over 9 bases. CDR1 and CDR2 (germline): SGHTA, FQGNSA. Germline trimming cut 1 base from V and 4 bases from J; bases unmatched to any gene: 4. CDR3 length: 16 amino acids. DNA for the CDR3: TGTGCCAGCAGCTTAGACAGGGGGCTTACCACCGGGGAGCTGTTTTTT. Amino acids: CASSLDRGLTTGELFF.

There are a few counts of this clone. The chain couples TRBV14 to TRBJ2-7; no firm D call. The V gene's germline CDR1 is SGHDN and CDR2 FVKESK. This CDR3 spans 13 amino acids. V was shortened by 4 bases and J by 3 bases, with 10 bases between the two germline ends. CDR3 region: CASSRSGYYEQYF. The CDR3, as DNA: TGTGCCAGCAGCCGATCGGGTTACTACGAGCAGTACTTC. Complete variable domain (other parts from reference TRBV14 and TRBJ2-7): EAGVTQFPSHSVIEKGQTVTLRCDPISGHDNLYWYRRVMGKEIKFLLHFVKESKQDESGMPNNRFLAERTGGTYSTLKVQPAELEDSGVYFCASSRSGYYEQYFGPGTRLTVT.

The chain is built from TRBV9 and TRBJ2-5; 8 bases agree with TRBD1. Germline V gives CDR1 SGDLS, CDR2 YYNGEE. The J segment lost 3 bases and the V segment lost 3 bases, leaving 4 bases of the junction unmatched. The CDR3 sequence is 14 residues long. The CDR3 loop reads CASSALTGEETQYF. CDR3 sequence (DNA): TGTGCCAGCAGCGCGTTGACAGGGGAAGAGACCCAGTACTTC.

Details on this clone: Other DNA sequences in the same sample also yield this CDR3. The chain combines TRBV11-1 with TRBJ2-1; 8 bases are a match to TRBD2. Germline trimming cut 4 bases from V and 4 bases from J; bases unmatched to any gene: 9. The CDR3 totals 16 residues. CDR1 SGHAT and CDR2 FQDESV come from the germline V gene (reference sequence). The CDR3 DNA reads as TGTGCCAGCAGCTCTGGGCTAGCGGGCGTATACAATGAGCAGTTCTTC. Its translation is CASSSGLAGVYNEQFF.

This clone was observed a handful of times. The rearrangement uses TRBV9 and TRBJ2-1; TRBD1 matches at 7 bases. The V segment lost 4 bases and the J segment 6 bases; nucleotides outside the gene matches: 1. Germline V gene sequence: CDR1 SGDLS, CDR2 YYNGEE. This CDR3 has 12 amino acids. The CDR3 DNA is TGTGCCAGCAGCCCAGGGGGCAATGAGCAGTTCTTC. It encodes CASSPGGNEQFF.